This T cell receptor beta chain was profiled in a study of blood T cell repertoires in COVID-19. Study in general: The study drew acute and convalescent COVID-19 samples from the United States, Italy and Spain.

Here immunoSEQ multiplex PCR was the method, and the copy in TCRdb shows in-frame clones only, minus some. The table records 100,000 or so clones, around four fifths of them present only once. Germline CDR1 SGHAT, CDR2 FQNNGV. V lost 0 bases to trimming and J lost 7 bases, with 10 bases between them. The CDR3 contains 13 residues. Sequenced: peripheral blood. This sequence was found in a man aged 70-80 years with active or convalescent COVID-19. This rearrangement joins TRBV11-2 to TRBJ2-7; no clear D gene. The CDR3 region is CASSLDLSREQYF. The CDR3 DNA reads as TGTGCCAGCAGCTTAGATCTATCAAGAGAGCAGTACTTC.